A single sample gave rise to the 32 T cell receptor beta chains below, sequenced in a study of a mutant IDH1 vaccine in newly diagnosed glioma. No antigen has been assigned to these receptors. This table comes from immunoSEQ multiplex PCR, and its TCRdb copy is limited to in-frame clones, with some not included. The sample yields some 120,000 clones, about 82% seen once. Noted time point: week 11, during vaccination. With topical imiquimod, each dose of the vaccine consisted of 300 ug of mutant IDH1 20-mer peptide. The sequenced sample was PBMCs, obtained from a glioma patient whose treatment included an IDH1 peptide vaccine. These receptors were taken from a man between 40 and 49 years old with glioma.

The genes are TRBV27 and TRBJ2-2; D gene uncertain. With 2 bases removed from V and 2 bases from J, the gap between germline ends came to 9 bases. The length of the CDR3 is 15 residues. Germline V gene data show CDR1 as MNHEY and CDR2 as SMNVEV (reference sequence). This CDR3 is CASSLLLGNTGELFF. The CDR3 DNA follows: TGTGCCAGCAGTTTACTCCTCGGAAACACCGGGGAGCTGTTTTTT.

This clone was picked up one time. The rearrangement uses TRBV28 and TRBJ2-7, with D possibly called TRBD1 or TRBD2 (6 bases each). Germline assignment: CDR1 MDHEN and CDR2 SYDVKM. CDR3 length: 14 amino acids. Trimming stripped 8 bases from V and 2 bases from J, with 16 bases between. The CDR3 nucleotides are TGTGCCAGCGGGAGCGGAGGGGGTCCCTACGAGCAGTACTTC. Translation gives CASGSGGGPYEQYF.

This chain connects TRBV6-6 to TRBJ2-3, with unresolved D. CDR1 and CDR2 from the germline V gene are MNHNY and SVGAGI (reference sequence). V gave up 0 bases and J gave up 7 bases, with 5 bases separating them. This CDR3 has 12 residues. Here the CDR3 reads CASSYSKYTQYF. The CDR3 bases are TGTGCCAGCAGTTACTCGAAATATACGCAGTATTTT.

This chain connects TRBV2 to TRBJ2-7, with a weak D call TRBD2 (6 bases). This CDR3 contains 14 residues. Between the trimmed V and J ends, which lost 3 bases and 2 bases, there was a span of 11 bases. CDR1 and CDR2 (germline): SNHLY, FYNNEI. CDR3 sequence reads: CASSEAGPTYEQYF. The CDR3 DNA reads TGTGCCAGCAGTGAGGCGGGGCCCACCTACGAGCAGTACTTC.

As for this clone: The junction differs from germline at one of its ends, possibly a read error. As DNA, the CDR3 is TGTGCCAGCAGCTTCCCGGGACTAGCGACCCTCTTC. It translates to CASSFPGLATLF. The chain has TRBV7-2 and TRBJ2-1; 10 nucleotides match TRBD2. The germline V gene encodes CDR1 SGHTA and CDR2 FQGNSA. This CDR3 is 12 amino acids long.

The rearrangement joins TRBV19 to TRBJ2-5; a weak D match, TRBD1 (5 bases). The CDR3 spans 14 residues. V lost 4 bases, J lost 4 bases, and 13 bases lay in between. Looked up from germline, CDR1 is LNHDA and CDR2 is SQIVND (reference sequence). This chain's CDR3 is CASSSIGAPETQYF. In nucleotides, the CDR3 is TGTGCCAGTAGTAGTATAGGGGCTCCAGAGACCCAGTACTTC.

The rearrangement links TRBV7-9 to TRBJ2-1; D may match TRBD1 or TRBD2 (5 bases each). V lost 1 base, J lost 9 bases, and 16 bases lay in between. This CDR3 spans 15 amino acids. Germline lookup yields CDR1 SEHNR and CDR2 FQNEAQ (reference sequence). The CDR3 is CASSLEGTVLGEQFF. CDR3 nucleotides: TGTGCCAGCAGCTTAGAGGGGACCGTCCTCGGTGAGCAGTTCTTC.

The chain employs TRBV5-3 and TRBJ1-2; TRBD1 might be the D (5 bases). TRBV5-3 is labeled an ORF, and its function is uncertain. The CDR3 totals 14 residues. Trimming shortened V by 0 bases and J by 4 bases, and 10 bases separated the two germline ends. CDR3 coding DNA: TGTGCCAGAAGCTTGGAACAGGTGCTCTATGGCTACACCTTC. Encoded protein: CARSLEQVLYGYTF.

The CDR3 here is CAWSVGGGAKGNTIYF. The CDR3 DNA sequence: TGTGCCTGGAGTGTAGGAGGGGGCGCGAAGGGAAACACCATATATTTT. The genes are TRBV30 and TRBJ1-3, with 7 bases identical to TRBD1. CDR3 size: 16 residues. Trimming at V came to 0 bases and at J to 4 bases, leaving 9 bases not matched to a gene. Germline-derived CDR1 and CDR2 are GTSNPN and SVGIG (reference sequence).

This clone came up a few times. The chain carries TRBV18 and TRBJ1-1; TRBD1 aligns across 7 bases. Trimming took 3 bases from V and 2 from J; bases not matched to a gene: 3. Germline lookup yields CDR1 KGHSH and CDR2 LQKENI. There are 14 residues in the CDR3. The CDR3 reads CASSPGQINTEAFF. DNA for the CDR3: TGTGCCAGCTCACCGGGACAGATAAACACTGAAGCTTTCTTT.

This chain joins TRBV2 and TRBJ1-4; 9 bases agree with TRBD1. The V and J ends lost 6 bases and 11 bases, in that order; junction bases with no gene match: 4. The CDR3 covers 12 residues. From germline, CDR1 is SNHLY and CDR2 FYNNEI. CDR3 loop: CASSPGQGKLFF. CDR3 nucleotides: TGTGCCAGCAGCCCAGGACAGGGGAAACTGTTTTTT.

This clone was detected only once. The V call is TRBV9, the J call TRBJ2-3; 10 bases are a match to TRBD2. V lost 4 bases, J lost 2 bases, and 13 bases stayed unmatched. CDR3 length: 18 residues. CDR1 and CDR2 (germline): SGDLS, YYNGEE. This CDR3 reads CASSPRLSGGTFTDTQYF. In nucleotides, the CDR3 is TGTGCCAGCAGCCCCCGACTTAGCGGGGGGACCTTCACAGATACGCAGTATTTT.

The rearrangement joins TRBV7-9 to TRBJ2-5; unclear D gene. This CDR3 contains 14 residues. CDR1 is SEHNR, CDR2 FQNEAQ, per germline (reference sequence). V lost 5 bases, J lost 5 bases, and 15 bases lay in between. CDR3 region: CASSPGPGWETQYF. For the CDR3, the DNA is TGTGCCAGCAGCCCGGGCCCGGGCTGGGAGACCCAGTACTTC.

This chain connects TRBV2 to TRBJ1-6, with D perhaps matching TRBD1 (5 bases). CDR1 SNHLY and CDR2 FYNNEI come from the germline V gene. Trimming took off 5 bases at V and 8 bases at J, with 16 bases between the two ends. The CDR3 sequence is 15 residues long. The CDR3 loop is CASSSTGTRDSPLHF. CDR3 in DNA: TGTGCCAGCAGTTCCACCGGGACGAGGGATTCACCCCTCCACTTT.

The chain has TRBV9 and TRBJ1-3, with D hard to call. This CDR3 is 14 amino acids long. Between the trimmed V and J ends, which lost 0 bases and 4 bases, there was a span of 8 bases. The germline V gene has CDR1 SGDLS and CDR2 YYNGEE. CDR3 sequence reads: CASSVATVGNTIYF. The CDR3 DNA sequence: TGTGCCAGCAGCGTAGCAACGGTAGGAAACACCATATATTTT.

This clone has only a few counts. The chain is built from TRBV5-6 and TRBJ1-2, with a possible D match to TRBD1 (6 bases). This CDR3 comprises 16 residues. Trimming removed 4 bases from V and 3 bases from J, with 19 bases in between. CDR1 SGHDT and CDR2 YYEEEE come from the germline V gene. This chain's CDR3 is CASSAGAGQHYYGYTF. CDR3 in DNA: TGTGCCAGCAGCGCGGGGGCAGGCCAGCACTACTATGGCTACACCTTC.

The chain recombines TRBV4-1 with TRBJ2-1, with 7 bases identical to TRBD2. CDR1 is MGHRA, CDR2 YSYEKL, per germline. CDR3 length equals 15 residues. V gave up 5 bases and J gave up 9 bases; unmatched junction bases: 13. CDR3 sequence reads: CASSTGLVFSGEQFF. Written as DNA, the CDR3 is TGCGCCAGCAGCACCGGACTAGTTTTCTCTGGTGAGCAGTTCTTC.

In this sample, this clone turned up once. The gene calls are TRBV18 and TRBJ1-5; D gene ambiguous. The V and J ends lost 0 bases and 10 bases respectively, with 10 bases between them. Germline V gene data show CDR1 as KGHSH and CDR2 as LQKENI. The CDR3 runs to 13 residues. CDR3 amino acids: CASSPPDLPPQHF. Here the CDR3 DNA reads TGTGCCAGCTCACCACCGGACCTTCCTCCCCAGCATTTT.

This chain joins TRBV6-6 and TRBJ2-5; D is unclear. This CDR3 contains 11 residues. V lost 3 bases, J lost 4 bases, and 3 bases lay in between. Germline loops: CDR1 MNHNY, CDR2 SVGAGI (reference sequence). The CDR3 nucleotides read TGTGCCAGCAGTTATCGAGAGACCCAGTACTTC. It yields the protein CASSYRETQYF.

The CDR3 region is CATSRGQGLSTDTQYF. The DNA for the CDR3 is TGTGCCACCAGCAGGGGACAGGGCCTTAGCACAGATACGCAGTATTTT. This chain uses TRBV15 with TRBJ2-3; 9 bases are shared with TRBD1. The length of the CDR3 is 16 residues. V shed 3 bases and J 0 bases; nucleotides not matched to a gene: 4. Germline V gene data show CDR1 as LNHNV and CDR2 as YYDKDF (reference sequence).

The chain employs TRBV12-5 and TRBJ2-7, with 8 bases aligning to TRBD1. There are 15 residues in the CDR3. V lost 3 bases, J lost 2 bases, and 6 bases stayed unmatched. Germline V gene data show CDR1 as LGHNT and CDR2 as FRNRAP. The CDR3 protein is CASGFPGQAPYEQYF. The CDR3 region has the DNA TGTGCTAGTGGTTTTCCGGGACAGGCGCCCTACGAGCAGTACTTC.

The CDR3 bases are TGTGCCAGCAGCGTAGGCGGGGGGATTATTTACAATGAGCAGTTCTTC. It codes for CASSVGGGIIYNEQFF. The chain uses TRBV9 and TRBJ2-1; 8 bases line up with TRBD2. CDR1 and CDR2 from the germline V gene are SGDLS and YYNGEE. Unmatched junction bases numbered 6, after V lost 0 bases and J lost 4 bases. This CDR3 is 16 amino acids long. Looking up the rest from reference TRBV9 and TRBJ2-1 gives the full variable domain: DSGVTQTPKHLITATGQRVTLRCSPRSGDLSVYWYQQSLDQGLQFLIQYYNGEERAKGNILERFSAQQFPDLHSELNLSSLELGDSALYFCASSVGGGIIYNEQFFGPGTRLTVL.

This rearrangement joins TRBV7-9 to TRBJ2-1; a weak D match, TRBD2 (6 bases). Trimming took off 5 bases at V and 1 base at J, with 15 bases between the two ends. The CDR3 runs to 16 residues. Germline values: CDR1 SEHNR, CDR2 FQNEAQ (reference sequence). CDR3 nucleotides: TGTGCCAGCAGCCCCTTAATCGCGGGGTCCTACAATGAGCAGTTCTTC. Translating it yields CASSPLIAGSYNEQFF.

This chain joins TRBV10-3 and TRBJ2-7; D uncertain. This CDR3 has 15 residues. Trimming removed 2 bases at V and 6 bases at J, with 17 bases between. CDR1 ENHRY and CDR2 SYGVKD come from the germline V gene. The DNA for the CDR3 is TGTGCCATCAGTGAGCCCCCGTCGGCAGTAGTCGAGCAGTACTTC. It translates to CAISEPPSAVVEQYF.

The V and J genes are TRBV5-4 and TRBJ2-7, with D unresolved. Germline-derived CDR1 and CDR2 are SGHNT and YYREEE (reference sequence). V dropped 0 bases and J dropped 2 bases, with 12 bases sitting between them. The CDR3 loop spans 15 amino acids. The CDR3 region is CASSLVWAGAYEQYF. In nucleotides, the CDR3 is TGTGCCAGCAGCTTGGTTTGGGCCGGAGCCTACGAGCAGTACTTC. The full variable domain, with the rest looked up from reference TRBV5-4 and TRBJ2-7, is ETGVTQSPTHLIKTRGQQVTLRCSSQSGHNTVSWYQQALGQGPQFIFQYYREEENGRGNFPPRFSGLQFPNYSSELNVNALELDDSALYLCASSLVWAGAYEQYFGPGTRLTVT.

Here the CDR3 reads CASSSRTSGYNEQFF. The CDR3 DNA reads as TGTGCCAGCAGTTCTCGGACTAGCGGTTACAATGAGCAGTTCTTC. V is TRBV2 and J is TRBJ2-1, with TRBD2 matching over 10 bases. The CDR3 loop spans 15 amino acids. The V gene end was trimmed by 5 bases and the J gene end by 4 bases; junction bases not matched to a gene: 5. CDR1 is SNHLY, CDR2 FYNNEI, per germline.

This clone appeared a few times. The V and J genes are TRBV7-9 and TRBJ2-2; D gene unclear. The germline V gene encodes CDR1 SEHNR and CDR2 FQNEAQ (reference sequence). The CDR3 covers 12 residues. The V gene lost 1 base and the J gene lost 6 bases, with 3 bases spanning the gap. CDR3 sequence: CASSLEAGELFF. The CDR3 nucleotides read TGTGCCAGCAGCTTAGAGGCCGGGGAGCTGTTTTTT.

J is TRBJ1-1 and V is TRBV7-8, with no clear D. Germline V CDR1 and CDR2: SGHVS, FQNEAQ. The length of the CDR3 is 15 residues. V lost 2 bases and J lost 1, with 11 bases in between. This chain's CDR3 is CASSLRPRPNTEAFF. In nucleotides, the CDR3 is TGTGCCAGCAGCTTAAGGCCCAGACCGAACACTGAAGCTTTCTTT.

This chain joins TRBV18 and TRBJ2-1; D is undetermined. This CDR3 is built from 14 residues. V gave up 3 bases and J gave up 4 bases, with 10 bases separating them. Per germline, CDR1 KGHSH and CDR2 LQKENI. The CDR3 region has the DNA TGTGCCAGCTCACCCCCGATCGTGTACAATGAGCAGTTCTTC. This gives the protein CASSPPIVYNEQFF.

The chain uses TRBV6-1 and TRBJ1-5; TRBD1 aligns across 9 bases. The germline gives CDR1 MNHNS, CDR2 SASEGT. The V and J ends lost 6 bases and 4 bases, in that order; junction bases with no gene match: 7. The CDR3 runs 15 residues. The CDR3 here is CASRPLGQGNQPQHF. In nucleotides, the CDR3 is TGTGCCAGCAGGCCCCTAGGACAGGGGAATCAGCCCCAGCATTTT.

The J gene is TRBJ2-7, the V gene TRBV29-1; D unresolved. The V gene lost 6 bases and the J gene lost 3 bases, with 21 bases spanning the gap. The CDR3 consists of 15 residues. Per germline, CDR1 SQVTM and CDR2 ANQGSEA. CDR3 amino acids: CSVIIDSLINYEQYF. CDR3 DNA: TGCAGCGTCATTATTGATTCCTTAATAAACTACGAGCAGTACTTC.

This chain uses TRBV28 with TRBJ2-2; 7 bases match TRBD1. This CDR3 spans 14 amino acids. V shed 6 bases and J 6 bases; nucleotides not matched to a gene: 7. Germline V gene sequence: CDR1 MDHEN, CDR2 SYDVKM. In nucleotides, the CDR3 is TGTGCCAGCAGCCCCGACAGGGCCGCCGGGGAGCTGTTTTTT. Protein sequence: CASSPDRAAGELFF.